These 19 T cell receptor beta chains originate from one sample sequenced in a study of T cells after yellow fever vaccination. In TCRdb, the 5' RACE reads were re-called with MiXCR into one record per CDR3 protein. The profile shows around 250,000 distinct CDR3 sequences, 6% to 7.5% of them singletons. The source material was CD4+ T cells sorted from PBMCs, sampled 15 days after the yellow fever booster vaccination. The source of these receptors is a man aged 25 to 40 who received the YFV17D yellow fever vaccine.

This clonotype appeared many times. The chain is built from TRBV5-1 and TRBJ2-2; a possible D gene is TRBD2 (6 bases). The CDR3 loop spans 13 amino acids. Germline V gene data show CDR1 as SGHRS and CDR2 as YFSETQ. Trimming left V 3 bases short and J 7 bases short, with 10 bases between. As DNA, the CDR3 is TGCGCCAGCAGCTGGACGGGGGTCGGGGAGCTGTTTTTT. This encodes CASSWTGVGELFF.

In this sample, this clonotype turned up many times. This sequence joins TRBV28 and TRBJ2-7, with TRBD2 matching over 10 bases. V was pared by 7 bases and J by 7 bases, with 13 bases of the junction left unmatched. Germline values: CDR1 MDHEN, CDR2 SYDVKM. This CDR3 region has 15 residues. CDR3 bases: TGTGCCAGCACCCGAGTAGGGCTAGCGGGGGAGGAGCAGTACTTC. This encodes CASTRVGLAGEEQYF.

This clonotype was counted at least ten times. This chain uses TRBV7-3 with TRBJ2-3; no firm D call. Germline V gene lookup returns CDR1 SGHTA and CDR2 FQGTGA. V gave up 5 bases and J gave up 4 bases, with 10 bases separating them. The CDR3 sequence is 13 residues long. CDR3 loop: CASSPVSPDTQYF. Here the CDR3 DNA reads TGTGCCAGCAGCCCCGTGAGTCCAGATACGCAGTATTTT.

This clonotype was seen a few times. The chain uses TRBV6-5 and TRBJ1-6, with 7 nucleotides matching TRBD1. The CDR3 loop spans 14 amino acids. Losses at the gene ends were 4 bases for V and 10 bases for J; bases not matched to a gene: 7. CDR1 is MNHEY and CDR2 is SVGAGI in the germline V gene. For the CDR3, the DNA is TGTGCCAGCAGTTTTACAGGGGAGAAATCACCCCTCCACTTT. As protein: CASSFTGEKSPLHF.

The V and J genes are TRBV20-1 and TRBJ2-5; 8 positions match TRBD2. The CDR3 has 15 amino acids. The ends lost 1 base at V and 3 bases at J; junction bases unmatched: 7. Germline CDR1 is DFQATT and CDR2 is SNEGSKA (reference sequence). DNA of the CDR3: TGCAGTGCTAGAGGGGGTAGCGGGATAAAAGAGACCCAGTACTTC. Translated, it gives CSARGGSGIKETQYF.

Ten or more counts support this clonotype. The CDR3 here is CASSPGGVRNYEQYF. DNA for the CDR3: TGTGCCAGCAGTCCGGGGGGGGTTAGGAACTACGAGCAGTACTTC. The chain carries TRBV12-3 or TRBV12-4 and TRBJ2-7, with TRBD2 matching 8 bases. The CDR3 sequence is 15 residues long. V lost 5 bases, J lost 3 bases, and 9 bases stayed unmatched.

The rearrangement joins TRBV20-1 to TRBJ2-7; D possibly corresponds to TRBD1 (6 bases). Trimming took off 4 bases at V and 4 bases at J, with 14 bases between the two ends. Germline V gene data show CDR1 as DFQATT and CDR2 as SNEGSKA (reference sequence). The CDR3 extends over 13 amino acids. The DNA of the CDR3 is TGCAGTGCTACTACAGGGCCGATTTACGAGCAGTACTTC. It specifies CSATTGPIYEQYF.

This clonotype was seen repeatedly, ten times or more. This chain links TRBV11-2 with TRBJ2-3; D unresolved. There are 12 residues in the CDR3. CDR1 SGHAT and CDR2 FQNNGV come from the germline V gene. Trimming cost V 6 bases and J 8 bases, with 12 bases left between them. The CDR3 protein is CASREPRGTQYF. CDR3 nucleotide sequence: TGTGCCAGCAGGGAACCTCGCGGTACGCAGTATTTT. The full variable domain, rest sourced from reference TRBV11-2 and TRBJ2-3, is EAGVAQSPRYKIIEKRQSVAFWCNPISGHATLYWYQQILGQGPKLLIQFQNNGVVDDSQLPKDRFSAERLKGVDSTLKIQPAKLEDSAVYLCASREPRGTQYFGPGTRLTVL.

The rearrangement uses TRBV6-5 and TRBJ1-2; D is uncertain. The V gene lost 11 bases and the J gene lost 2 bases, with 12 bases spanning the gap. In germline, CDR1 is MNHEY, CDR2 SVGAGI. CDR3 length: 12 amino acids. The chain's CDR3 is CAGWAINYGYTF. The DNA of the CDR3 is TGTGCCGGCTGGGCGATAAACTATGGCTACACCTTC.

This chain links TRBV5-1 with TRBJ2-7, with TRBD2 as a possible D gene (6 bases). CDR3 size: 15 residues. The V gene's germline CDR1 is SGHRS and CDR2 YFSETQ. V lost 2 bases, J lost 0 bases, and 12 bases lay in between. For the CDR3, the DNA is TGCGCCAGCAGCTTCCCCCCAGCGGGCTCCTACGAGCAGTACTTC. It codes for CASSFPPAGSYEQYF. Using reference TRBV5-1 and TRBJ2-7 for the parts outside the CDR3, the full variable domain is KAGVTQTPRYLIKTRGQQVTLSCSPISGHRSVSWYQQTPGQGLQFLFEYFSETQRNKGNFPGRFSGRQFSNSRSEMNVSTLELGDSALYLCASSFPPAGSYEQYFGPGTRLTVT.

This clonotype turned up a few times. The chain employs TRBV29-1 and TRBJ2-7, with TRBD1 identical over 10 bases. The CDR3 loop spans 13 amino acids. The V gene end was trimmed by 8 bases and the J gene end by 2 bases; junction bases not matched to a gene: 6. Germline V gene lookup returns CDR1 SQVTM and CDR2 ANQGSEA. The CDR3 DNA is TGCAGCAACCGGGACAGGGGCCCCTACGAGCAGTACTTC. The encoded protein is CSNRDRGPYEQYF.

This clonotype was recorded a few times. The chain employs TRBV18 and TRBJ1-4, with 9 nucleotides matching TRBD1. The V segment lost 2 bases and the J segment 6 bases; nucleotides outside the gene matches: 1. Germline values: CDR1 KGHSH, CDR2 LQKENI. This CDR3 is 14 amino acids long. Written as DNA, the CDR3 is TGTGCCAGCTCACCAGGGACAGGGTATGAAAAACTGTTTTTT. Protein product: CASSPGTGYEKLFF.

The chain recombines TRBV19 with TRBJ2-7; 9 positions agree with TRBD1. The V gene end was trimmed by 6 bases and the J gene end by 1 base; junction bases not matched to a gene: 7. CDR3 length: 15 amino acids. Germline lookup yields CDR1 LNHDA and CDR2 SQIVND (reference sequence). The CDR3 is CASRTAGTGSYEQYF. In DNA form, the CDR3 reads TGTGCCAGTAGAACGGCTGGGACAGGGTCCTACGAGCAGTACTTC.

The J gene is TRBJ2-7, the V gene TRBV10-2; TRBD2 is a possible D gene (7 bases). Germline lookup yields CDR1 WSHSY and CDR2 SAAADI. The CDR3 sequence is 14 residues long. The V gene lost 6 bases and the J gene lost 0 bases, with 12 bases spanning the gap. CDR3 nucleotide sequence: TGCGCCAGCAGGGGGGCGGGGGTCTCCTACGAGCAGTACTTC. As protein: CASRGAGVSYEQYF.

The chain employs TRBV4-2 and TRBJ2-7, with a tentative D call TRBD2 (6 bases). The germline gives CDR1 LGHNA, CDR2 YNFKEQ. The CDR3 runs to 17 residues. V dropped 0 bases and J dropped 1 base, with 16 bases sitting between them. DNA of the CDR3: TGTGCCAGCAGCCAAGAGGTGGTAGCGGAGCCATCCTACGAGCAGTACTTC. Residues: CASSQEVVAEPSYEQYF.

The CDR3 DNA reads TGTGCCAGTAAAACGCAGACGAAGGCGAACACTGAAGCTTTCTTT. Its protein product is CASKTQTKANTEAFF. The chain has TRBV7-8 and TRBJ1-1; D unresolved. This CDR3 spans 15 amino acids. Germline CDR1 and CDR2: SGHVS and FQNEAQ. V lost 9 bases, J lost 1 base, and 18 bases lay in between.

This clonotype came up many times. The J gene is TRBJ2-7, the V gene TRBV5-1; 9 nucleotides line up with TRBD2. The V gene end was trimmed by 2 bases and the J gene end by 3 bases; junction bases not matched to a gene: 9. The germline V gene encodes CDR1 SGHRS and CDR2 YFSETQ. The CDR3 is 16 residues long. As DNA, the CDR3 is TGCGCCAGCAGCTTCCAACTGGGGCGGGAGGGCTACGAGCAGTACTTC. It codes for CASSFQLGREGYEQYF.

This clonotype was detected only a few times. The rearrangement links TRBV20-1 to TRBJ2-3; 14 nucleotides match TRBD2. This CDR3 contains 16 residues. The V gene's germline CDR1 is DFQATT and CDR2 SNEGSKA (reference sequence). The V segment lost 0 bases and the J segment 8 bases; nucleotides outside the gene matches: 7. The CDR3 sequence: CSARDGTSGSLGTQYF. The DNA for the CDR3 is TGCAGTGCTAGAGATGGGACTAGCGGGAGTCTGGGTACGCAGTATTTT.

This clonotype was seen at least ten times. The genes are TRBV7-6 and TRBJ1-5, with 10 bases lining up with TRBD1. The V and J ends lost 1 base and 7 bases, in that order; junction bases with no gene match: 7. This CDR3 spans 16 amino acids. Germline V gene lookup returns CDR1 SGHVS and CDR2 FNYEAQ. The CDR3 loop reads CASSLEVGQGNQPQHF. The DNA for the CDR3 is TGTGCCAGCAGCTTAGAAGTGGGACAGGGGAACCAGCCCCAGCATTTT.